The present T cell receptor beta chain was sequenced within a study of OX40 agonist ivuxolimab in advanced cancers. Turning to the study itself: Treatment of patients was with ivuxolimab, an agonistic anti-OX40 (CD134) antibody.

Blood specimens came from baseline, cycle 4 day 1, and cycle 7 day 1. Broader study findings: Within 6 weeks, CD4+ and CD8+ blood T cells expanded clonally at 0.1 to 3.0 mg/kg.

Concerning this clone: Its specificity is not known.

Only in-frame clones appear in the TCRdb table, and some are missing; sequencing was by immunoSEQ multiplex PCR. This sample yields about 80,000 clones, of which 90% to 95% are seen a single time; about 11% belongs to the top ten. This TCR came from an adult with an advanced solid tumor such as melanoma, head and neck, liver or kidney cancer. The material was CD4+ or CD8+ T cells sorted from blood, obtained in a trial of the OX40 agonist ivuxolimab.

CDR3: CASSIAGNEQYF. The DNA of the CDR3 is TGTGCCAGTAGTATAGCAGGGAACGAGCAGTACTTC. This chain connects TRBV19 to TRBJ2-7, with D perhaps matching TRBD1 (5 bases). Per the germline V gene, CDR1 is LNHDA and CDR2 is SQIVND (reference sequence). Trimming took off 1 base at V and 5 bases at J, with 6 bases between the two ends. The CDR3 runs to 12 residues.